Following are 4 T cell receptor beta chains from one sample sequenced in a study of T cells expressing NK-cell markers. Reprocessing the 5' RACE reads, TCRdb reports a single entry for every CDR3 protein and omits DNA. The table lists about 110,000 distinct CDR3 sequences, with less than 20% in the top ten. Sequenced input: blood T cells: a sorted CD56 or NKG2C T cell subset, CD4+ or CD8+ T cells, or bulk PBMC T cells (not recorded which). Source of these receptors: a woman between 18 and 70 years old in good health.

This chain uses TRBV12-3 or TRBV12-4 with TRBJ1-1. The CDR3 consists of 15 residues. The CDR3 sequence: CASRPPEGSNTEAFF.

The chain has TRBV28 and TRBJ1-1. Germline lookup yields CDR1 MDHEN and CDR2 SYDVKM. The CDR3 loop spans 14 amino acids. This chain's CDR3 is CASSITRGNTEAFF.

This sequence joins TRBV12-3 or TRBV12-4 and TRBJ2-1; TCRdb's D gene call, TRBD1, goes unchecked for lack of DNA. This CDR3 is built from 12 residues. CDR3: CASSIGRWEQFF.

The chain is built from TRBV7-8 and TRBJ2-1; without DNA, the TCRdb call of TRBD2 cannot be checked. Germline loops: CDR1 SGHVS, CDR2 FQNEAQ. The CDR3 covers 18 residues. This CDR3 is CASSSRGTSGGAGNEQFF.